This T cell receptor beta chain emerged from a study of preoperative IRX-2 immunotherapy in early breast cancer. The treatment was: preoperative locoregional IRX-2 cytokine immunotherapy. V gave up 0 bases and J gave up 3 bases, with 11 bases separating them. The CDR3 runs 15 residues. Per the germline V gene, CDR1 is LNHNV and CDR2 is YYDKDF (reference sequence). The data were produced by immunoSEQ multiplex PCR, yet TCRdb's version contains in-frame clones alone and is incomplete. The sample carries about 98,000 clones, roughly 85% recorded once. The genes are TRBV15 and TRBJ1-1; tentatively, D is TRBD1 (5 bases). The source of this sequence is a human donor with breast cancer. Sequenced here: tumor tissue, sampled after IRX-2 immunotherapy. The CDR3 region is CATSREGGVHTEAFF. CDR3 sequence (DNA): TGTGCCACCAGCAGAGAAGGAGGGGTACACACTGAAGCTTTCTTT. Filled out from reference TRBV15 and TRBJ1-1, the complete variable domain reads DAMVIQNPRYQVTQFGKPVTLSCSQTLNHNVMYWYQQKSSQAPKLLFHYYDKDFNNEADTPDNFQSRRPNTSFCFLDIRSPGLGDTAMYLCATSREGGVHTEAFFGQGTRLTVV.